This TCR beta chain originates from a study of blood T cell repertoires in COVID-19. The data were produced by immunoSEQ multiplex PCR, yet TCRdb's version contains in-frame clones alone and is incomplete. The sample has nearly 350,000 clones, around 86% seen once. In germline, CDR1 is GTSNPN, CDR2 SVGIG (reference sequence). CDR3 length equals 15 residues. V gave up 4 bases and J gave up 0 bases, with 13 bases separating them. The sequenced sample consisted of peripheral blood. This sequence joins TRBV30 and TRBJ2-1; D might be TRBD1 (5 bases). This clonotype was obtained from a woman between 50 and 59 years old with COVID-19, enrolled during active disease. CDR3 coding DNA: TGTGCCTGGAATTCACAGGCCAGCTCCTACAATGAGCAGTTCTTC. It translates to CAWNSQASSYNEQFF.